The 24 T cell receptor beta chains in this list originate from one sample, sequenced in a study of OX40 agonist ivuxolimab in advanced cancers. Measured with immunoSEQ multiplex PCR; TCRdb has only the in-frame clones, and not every one. In the table there are about 7,800 clones, 73% of which are singletons. The material sequenced was CD4+ or CD8+ T cells sorted from blood, taken in a trial of the OX40 agonist ivuxolimab. These receptors came from an adult with an advanced solid tumor such as melanoma, head and neck, liver or kidney cancer.

The chain combines TRBV27 with TRBJ1-1; a weak D match, TRBD1 (5 bases). The CDR3 consists of 15 residues. Germline lookup yields CDR1 MNHEY and CDR2 SMNVEV (reference sequence). The V end was cut by 3 bases, the J end by 2 bases, with 13 bases between. The CDR3 sequence: CASSLGGSGNTEAFF. As DNA, the CDR3 is TGTGCCAGCAGTTTGGGGGGGTCTGGAAACACTGAAGCTTTCTTT.

The chain is built from TRBV28 and TRBJ1-2; D is possibly TRBD1 (5 bases). V lost 7 bases and J lost 5, with 20 bases in between. The CDR3 extends over 15 amino acids. CDR1 and CDR2 from the germline V gene are MDHEN and SYDVKM. CDR3 loop: CASTRPGEGGYGYTF. The CDR3, as DNA: TGTGCCAGCACTCGCCCGGGGGAAGGAGGGTATGGCTACACCTTC.

This clone was found once. This sequence joins TRBV5-1 and TRBJ1-4, with D possibly being TRBD1 (5 bases). Trimming took off 0 bases at V and 5 bases at J, with 11 bases between the two ends. The CDR3 spans 15 residues. Germline V gene data show CDR1 as SGHRS and CDR2 as YFSETQ. The CDR3 protein is CASSLVQGGNEKLFF. The CDR3 DNA is TGCGCCAGCAGCTTGGTCCAGGGCGGAAATGAAAAACTGTTTTTT.

This rearrangement joins TRBV4-3 to TRBJ2-1, with a tentative D call TRBD2 (5 bases). Between the trimmed V and J ends, which lost 0 bases and 8 bases, there was a span of 20 bases. This CDR3 is built from 17 residues. Germline CDR1 LGHNA, CDR2 YSLEER. The CDR3 coding sequence is TGCGCCAGCAGCCAAGATCAAGGCGGGCCAGTCCCCGATGAGCAGTTCTTC. Its translation: CASSQDQGGPVPDEQFF.

This rearrangement joins TRBV27 to TRBJ1-5; D perhaps matches TRBD1 (6 bases). The ends were cut back, 2 bases at V and 0 bases at J, with 8 bases in the middle. This CDR3 is built from 15 residues. Germline V CDR1 and CDR2: MNHEY, SMNVEV (reference sequence). The CDR3 DNA reads as TGTGCCAGCAGTTTAAGGGGGGGTAGCAATCAGCCCCAGCATTTT. This encodes CASSLRGGSNQPQHF.

This clone showed up just a few times. This chain links TRBV14 with TRBJ1-2, with D perhaps TRBD1 (6 bases). The length of the CDR3 is 15 residues. Germline V gene data show CDR1 as SGHDN and CDR2 as FVKESK. The V gene lost 1 base and the J gene lost 6 bases, with 15 bases spanning the gap. CDR3 region: CASSQGPSNRDGYTF. CDR3 sequence (DNA): TGTGCCAGCAGCCAAGGACCCTCCAACAGGGATGGCTACACCTTC.

The rearrangement links TRBV7-9 to TRBJ1-5; D unclear. V was cut by 3 bases and J by 2 bases, with 2 bases left in between. The CDR3 is made up of 12 amino acids. Germline assignment: CDR1 SEHNR and CDR2 FQNEAQ (reference sequence). The CDR3 region has the DNA TGTGCCAGCAGCTTGGGCAATCAGCCCCAGCATTTT. Translating it yields CASSLGNQPQHF.

The chain carries TRBV7-3 and TRBJ2-1; 11 nucleotides align to TRBD2. CDR3 size: 15 residues. The germline V gene encodes CDR1 SGHTA and CDR2 FQGTGA. Trimming removed 5 bases from V and 6 bases from J; junction bases left unmatched: 6. CDR3 residues: CASSMGLAAANEQFF. The CDR3 DNA reads as TGTGCCAGCAGCATGGGACTAGCGGCCGCCAATGAGCAGTTCTTC.

The chain joins TRBV7-2 to TRBJ2-5; 11 bases fit TRBD2. CDR3 length equals 15 residues. Germline V gene data show CDR1 as SGHTA and CDR2 as FQGNSA. J was trimmed by 2 bases and V by 5 bases; bases with no gene match: 4. The CDR3 DNA reads TGTGCCAGCAGCGAGGGACTAGCGGAACAAGAGACCCAGTACTTC. This codes for CASSEGLAEQETQYF.

This clone occurred once. V usage is TRBV6-5 and J usage is TRBJ1-5; tentatively, D is TRBD1 (5 bases). CDR1 is MNHEY, CDR2 SVGAGI, per germline. With 8 bases removed from V and 3 bases from J, the gap between germline ends came to 11 bases. The CDR3 spans 13 residues. The CDR3 DNA reads as TGTGCCAGCCGGCCCAGGGCCAATCAGCCCCAGCATTTT. It is translated as CASRPRANQPQHF.

Here the CDR3 DNA reads TGTGCCAGCAGCTTGGCGAACCCAAAGAACACTGAAGCTTTCTTT. It codes for CASSLANPKNTEAFF. The chain links TRBV5-6 to TRBJ1-1; D remains unclear. The ends were cut back, 0 bases at V and 1 base at J, with 10 bases in the middle. In germline, CDR1 is SGHDT, CDR2 YYEEEE. The CDR3 is 15 amino acids. Full variable domain (missing parts from reference TRBV5-6 and TRBJ1-1): DAGVTQSPTHLIKTRGQQVTLRCSPKSGHDTVSWYQQALGQGPQFIFQYYEEEERQRGNFPDRFSGHQFPNYSSELNVNALLLGDSALYLCASSLANPKNTEAFFGQGTRLTVV.

The chain recombines TRBV21-1 with TRBJ1-2. TRBV21-1 is assigned pseudogene status. This CDR3 has 9 residues. CDR3 in amino acids: CAIRRRDTF. CDR3 sequence (DNA): TGTGCCATCAGACGAAGGGACACCTTC.

The J gene is TRBJ2-1, the V gene TRBV7-9; D is unresolved. Trimming cost V 5 bases and J 0 bases, with 5 bases left between them. CDR1 SEHNR and CDR2 FQNEAQ come from the germline V gene (reference sequence). CDR3 length: 13 amino acids. This CDR3 is CASSPTSYNEQFF. The CDR3 DNA reads as TGTGCCAGCAGCCCTACCTCCTACAATGAGCAGTTCTTC.

In its sample, this clone was seen a few times. The chain has TRBV13 and TRBJ1-3, with D hard to call. CDR1 PRHDT and CDR2 FYEKMQ come from the germline V gene (reference sequence). The CDR3 extends over 15 amino acids. V gave up 0 bases and J gave up 2 bases, with 8 bases separating them. CDR3 amino acids: CASSLGGSTGNTIYF. Here the CDR3 DNA reads TGTGCCAGCAGCTTAGGCGGTTCCACTGGAAACACCATATATTTT.

The chain couples TRBV9 to TRBJ2-7, with D possibly being TRBD2 (7 bases). The length of the CDR3 is 14 residues. Germline V gene sequence: CDR1 SGDLS, CDR2 YYNGEE. Trimming removed 3 bases from V and 3 bases from J, with 13 bases in between. CDR3 in DNA: TGTGCCAGCAGCGGCGGGGAGGGGGACTACGAGCAGTACTTC. Amino acid sequence: CASSGGEGDYEQYF.

The V gene is TRBV6-1, the J gene TRBJ1-1, with D maybe TRBD1 (6 bases). Germline CDR1 reads MNHNS; CDR2 reads SASEGT. The CDR3 contains 13 residues. V was clipped by 10 bases and J by 7 bases, with 19 bases between them. As DNA, the CDR3 is TGTGCCACCGATAGGACAGTACGAGATGAAGCTTTCTTT. This sequence encodes CATDRTVRDEAFF.

V gene TRBV6-1 combines with J gene TRBJ1-2, with TRBD1 matching over 10 bases. Trimming removed 3 bases from V and 8 bases from J; junction bases left unmatched: 12. In germline, CDR1 is MNHNS, CDR2 SASEGT. This CDR3 region has 16 residues. CDR3 nucleotide sequence: TGTGCCAGCAGTGACGCCCCGGGACAGGGGAGTAAGGGCTACACCTTC. Translated: CASSDAPGQGSKGYTF.

V gene TRBV7-9 combines with J gene TRBJ2-5; TRBD1 matches 10 bases. After removal of 2 bases from V and 5 bases from J, the junction contained 8 bases not matched to a gene. This CDR3 has 16 residues. The V gene's germline CDR1 is SEHNR and CDR2 FQNEAQ (reference sequence). CDR3 sequence reads: CASSLTPGQGSETQYF. The CDR3 DNA sequence: TGTGCCAGCAGCTTAACTCCGGGACAGGGGAGCGAGACCCAGTACTTC.

V and J are TRBV4-3 and TRBJ2-3; maybe TRBD2 (6 bases). CDR3 length: 15 residues. Germline-derived CDR1 and CDR2 are LGHNA and YSLEER. The V end lost 4 bases, the J end lost 3 bases, and 14 bases lay between the germline ends. CDR3 in amino acids: CASSPLAGPTDTQYF. The CDR3 DNA sequence: TGCGCCAGCAGCCCCCTGGCGGGGCCGACAGATACGCAGTATTTT.

The genes are TRBV18 and TRBJ2-7, with a possible D match to TRBD1 (6 bases). The CDR3 consists of 16 residues. Germline V CDR1 and CDR2: KGHSH, LQKENI. Between the trimmed V and J ends, which lost 5 bases and 3 bases, there was a span of 20 bases. The CDR3 DNA follows: TGTGCCAGCTCAGGGCAGGGGACCCACGACTACTACGAGCAGTACTTC. It encodes CASSGQGTHDYYEQYF.

The sample holds a few counts of this clone. The DNA of the CDR3 is TGTGCCAGCACCGGGCGGTATGGCTACACCTTC. Translated: CASTGRYGYTF. The chain employs TRBV6-6 and TRBJ1-2; D not certain. The CDR3 consists of 11 residues. Germline V lookup: CDR1 MNHNY, CDR2 SVGAGI (reference sequence). Trimming took 7 bases from V and 5 from J, leaving 8 bases between them.

V is TRBV18 and J is TRBJ2-3, with TRBD2 matching 9 bases. Trimming removed 4 bases from V and 1 base from J; junction bases left unmatched: 3. This CDR3 comprises 15 residues. CDR1 KGHSH and CDR2 LQKENI come from the germline V gene. The CDR3 here is CASSQTSGRTDTQYF. In DNA form, the CDR3 reads TGTGCCAGCTCACAGACTAGCGGACGCACAGATACGCAGTATTTT.

The gene calls are TRBV9 and TRBJ2-1; 8 bases are a match to TRBD2. The length of the CDR3 is 15 residues. J lost 5 bases, V lost 1 base, and 5 bases had no gene match. CDR1 is SGDLS, CDR2 YYNGEE, per germline. The chain's CDR3 is CASSVWLAGNNEQFF. The CDR3 DNA reads as TGTGCCAGCAGCGTATGGCTAGCGGGTAACAATGAGCAGTTCTTC.

This chain connects TRBV30 to TRBJ1-2, with unresolved D. This CDR3 is 14 amino acids long. Germline values: CDR1 GTSNPN, CDR2 SVGIG (reference sequence). V gave up 3 bases and J gave up 6 bases, with 17 bases separating them. CDR3 nucleotides: TGTGCCTGGAGCCTAGTCCGCGGGCGGGATGGCTACACCTTC. Protein product: CAWSLVRGRDGYTF.